These T cell receptor beta chains were read from a single sample in a study of blood T cell repertoires in COVID-19. Only in-frame clones appear in the TCRdb table, and some are missing; sequencing was by immunoSEQ multiplex PCR. Counted here are some 510,000 clones, roughly 90% occurring once; the ten biggest clones make up about 1.7%. The specimen sequenced was PBMCs or T cells enriched from blood (not recorded which). Receptors originate from a woman in her forties who had recovered from COVID-19. CDR3s include the opening cysteine and the closing phenylalanine or tryptophan. The D gene is left open where the match is weak. Clone size is stated in some rows and not others, as once, few, many or a class when expanded.

TRBJ2-5,TRBV7-9,once,.,TGTGCCAGCAGCTTAAGATTAGCCCAAGAGACCCAGTACTTC,CASSLRLAQETQYF
TRBJ2-5,TRBV11-3,.,TRBD2,TGTGCCAGCAGCTTAAACCGCGGTGGGGCGGGGGGCCAAGAGACCCAGTACTTC,CASSLNRGGAGGQETQYF
TRBJ2-5,TRBV24-1,.,TRBD1,TGTGCCACCAGTGACCCGGGGACAGCCCAAGAGACCCAGTACTTC,CATSDPGTAQETQYF
TRBJ1-2,TRBV30,.,TRBD1,TGTGCCTGGAGCACAGGGGGGAACTATGGCTACACCTTC,CAWSTGGNYGYTF
TRBJ1-5,TRBV2,.,.,TGTGCCAGCAGTGATGAGGCTCAGCCCCAGCATTTT,CASSDEAQPQHF
TRBJ1-2,TRBV15,.,.,TGTGCCACCAGCAGAGTCGGGAGCTATGGCTACACCTTC,CATSRVGSYGYTF
TRBJ1-3,TRBV7-2,.,.,TGTGCCAGCAGCCGTAATGTGGGACACTACGGAAACACCATATATTTT,CASSRNVGHYGNTIYF
TRBJ1-2,TRBV5-1,.,.,TGCGCCAGCAGCTTGGAAGGACCTCTAGGGGATAACTATGGCTACACCTTC,CASSLEGPLGDNYGYTF
TRBJ1-1,TRBV18,once,TRBD1,TGTGCCAGCTCACCACGAAGCTCAACAGGGGGCTCTGAAGCTTTCTTT,CASSPRSSTGGSEAFF
TRBJ2-1,TRBV27,.,TRBD2,TGTGCCAGCAGTTTACTAGGGGGACTAGCGGGAATGTACAATGAGCAGTTCTTC,CASSLLGGLAGMYNEQFF
TRBJ2-1,TRBV19,.,.,TGTGCCAGTAGTATAACGGACAATGAGCAGTTCTTC,CASSITDNEQFF
TRBJ1-2,TRBV6-5,.,TRBD1,TGTGCCAGCAACCAACCAGGGACAGGCCAAGGCTACACCTTC,CASNQPGTGQGYTF
TRBJ2-3,TRBV5-1,.,.,TGCGCCAGCTGCCGTAGTGGGGCGGGATTGGAAGATACGCAGTATTTT,CASCRSGAGLEDTQYF
TRBJ1-5,TRBV20-1,.,.,TGCAGTGCTAGTATGGGGGCAGTGGGTCAGCCCCAGCATTTT,CSASMGAVGQPQHF
TRBJ1-2,TRBV9,.,.,TGTGCCAGCAGCGCCCACCTCCTTGGGGGGGTTGGGTCCTATGGCTACACCTTC,CASSAHLLGGVGSYGYTF
TRBJ2-2,TRBV18,few,TRBD2,TGTGCCAGCTCACCACCGCGGGGGATGGACACCGGGGAGCTGTTTTTT,CASSPPRGMDTGELFF
TRBJ2-5,TRBV11-3,.,.,TGTGCCAGCAGCTTATTTGGCCAGCAAGAGACCCAGTACTTC,CASSLFGQQETQYF
TRBJ1-5,TRBV7-9,many,.,TGTGCCAGCAGCCGGGGAAGTGAGTCAAATCAGCCCCAGCATTTT,CASSRGSESNQPQHF
TRBJ2-1,TRBV18,.,.,TGTGCCAGCTCACCACCGCAGCCTAGAAGCAATGAGCAGTTCTTC,CASSPPQPRSNEQFF
TRBJ1-4,TRBV6-2/TRBV6-3,.,.,TGTGCCAGCAGCGAAAGGGGCTTCGATGAAAAACTGTTTTTT,CASSERGFDEKLFF